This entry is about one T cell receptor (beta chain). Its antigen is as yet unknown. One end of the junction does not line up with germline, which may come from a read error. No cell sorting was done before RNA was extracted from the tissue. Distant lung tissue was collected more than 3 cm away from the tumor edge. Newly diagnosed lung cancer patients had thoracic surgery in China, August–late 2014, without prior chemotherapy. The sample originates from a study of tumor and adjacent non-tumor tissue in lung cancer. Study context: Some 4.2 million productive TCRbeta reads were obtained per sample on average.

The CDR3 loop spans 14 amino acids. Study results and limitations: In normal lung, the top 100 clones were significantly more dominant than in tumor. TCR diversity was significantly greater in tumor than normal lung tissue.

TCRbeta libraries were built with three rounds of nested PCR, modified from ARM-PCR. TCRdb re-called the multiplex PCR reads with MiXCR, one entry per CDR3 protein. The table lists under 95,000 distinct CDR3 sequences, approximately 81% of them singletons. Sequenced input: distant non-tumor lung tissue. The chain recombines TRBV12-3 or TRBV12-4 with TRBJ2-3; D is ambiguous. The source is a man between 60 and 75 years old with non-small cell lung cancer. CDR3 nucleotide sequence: TGTGCCAGCAATTTAGATCGGCCCACATATACGCAGTATTTT. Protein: CASNLDRPTYTQYF.